In this sample, the clone carrying this TCR beta chain turned up a few times. What it recognizes is unknown. The source of the sample is a study of post-analysis software for immune sequencing data. About the study: The courses of disease that were included comprised relapsing-remitting, secondary progressive and progressive-relapsing multiple sclerosis. Study-wide points: Comparison with controls showed significantly lower normalized Chao1 diversity in multiple sclerosis patients. The study found TRBV5-6, TRBV5-1 and TRBV20-1 among several TRBV segments more frequent in patients than controls.

The authors incorporated unique molecular identifiers into the TCR beta cDNA libraries. T cells numbering roughly 0.95 to 11 million gave rise to some 500,000 cDNA molecules. TCRdb itself ran the PCR reads through MiXCR, one entry per CDR3 protein. The sample holds fewer than 850,000 distinct CDR3 sequences, roughly 30% seen once. Trimming took off 0 bases at V and 0 bases at J, with 8 bases between the two ends. The V gene's germline CDR1 is SGHTA and CDR2 FQGNSA. The CDR3 is 15 residues long. The sequenced material came from blood. This rearrangement joins TRBV7-2 to TRBJ1-1; D is possibly TRBD1 (5 bases). This TCR was sampled from a girl between 10 and 17 years old with multiple sclerosis. The CDR3 protein is CASSLAPGMNTEAFF. The CDR3 bases are TGTGCCAGCAGCTTAGCGCCAGGGATGAACACTGAAGCTTTCTTT.